This is a list of T cell receptor beta chains from one sample in a study of blood T cell repertoires in COVID-19. Method: immunoSEQ multiplex PCR; TCRdb's copy keeps in-frame clones and lacks some. The sample records approximately 160,000 clones, under 90% being singletons. The sequencing sample was made of PBMCs or T cells enriched from blood (not recorded which). Receptors were obtained from a woman in her fifties or sixties who had recovered from COVID-19. CDR3s include the opening cysteine and the closing phenylalanine or tryptophan. The D gene is left open where the match is weak. For some rows the clone size is stated as once, few or many, or as a class when expanded; others skip it.

j_gene,d_gene,v_gene,abundance,CDR3aa,CDR3nt
TRBJ1-2,.,TRBV7-2,.,CASSLVGREVGYTF,TGTGCCAGCAGCTTAGTTGGCAGGGAAGTTGGCTACACCTTC
TRBJ1-5,.,TRBV19,once,CASSTGTRDQPQHF,TGTGCCAGTAGTACAGGGACTCGGGATCAGCCCCAGCATTTT
TRBJ1-1,.,TRBV5-1,.,CASSLGLAPGAFF,TGCGCCAGCAGCTTGGGGTTGGCCCCTGGCGCTTTCTTT
TRBJ1-1,.,TRBV27,.,CASSLPGRTEAFF,TGTGCCAGCAGTTTGCCAGGGAGGACTGAAGCTTTCTTT
TRBJ2-7,.,TRBV6-5,once,CASNGGREQYF,TGTGCCAGCAACGGCGGGCGCGAGCAGTACTTC
TRBJ2-3,TRBD2,TRBV12-5,once,CASGLYPTGLAGWGTDTQYF,TGTGCTAGTGGTTTGTACCCCACCGGACTAGCGGGGTGGGGCACAGATACGCAGTATTTT
TRBJ1-2,TRBD1,TRBV5-4,.,CASRGRTGGEGYTF,TGTGCCAGCAGAGGTCGGACAGGGGGAGAGGGCTACACCTTC
TRBJ1-3,TRBD1,TRBV13,few,CASSLATPTGAGNTIYF,TGTGCCAGCAGCTTAGCCACACCTACAGGGGCGGGAAACACCATATATTTT
TRBJ2-5,.,TRBV6-6,.,CASSWTWQETQYF,TGTGCCAGCAGCTGGACTTGGCAAGAGACCCAGTACTTC
TRBJ2-7,.,TRBV27,.,CASSLRGEQYF,TGTGCCAGCAGTTTGAGGGGGGAGCAGTACTTC
TRBJ2-2,TRBD1,TRBV7-2,many,CASSLDRGHSGELFF,TGTGCCAGCAGCTTAGACAGGGGGCATTCCGGGGAGCTGTTTTTT
TRBJ1-2,.,TRBV5-6,.,CASSLGAQRGYTF,TGTGCCAGCAGCTTGGGGGCGCAAAGGGGCTACACCTTC
TRBJ2-1,.,TRBV28,.,CASSFFRAKYNEQFF,TGTGCCAGCAGTTTTTTCAGGGCGAAATACAATGAGCAGTTCTTC
TRBJ1-5,.,TRBV4-2,.,CASSQELGQYQPQHF,TGTGCCAGCAGCCAAGAGCTGGGCCAATATCAGCCCCAGCATTTT
TRBJ2-1,TRBD2,TRBV10-3,.,CAGGGGFNEQFF,TGTGCCGGTGGCGGGGGATTCAATGAGCAGTTCTTC
TRBJ2-6,.,TRBV29-1,.,CSVDQGSGANVLTF,TGCAGCGTTGACCAGGGTTCTGGGGCCAACGTCCTGACTTTC
TRBJ1-2,.,TRBV7-9,.,CASSNELNYGYTF,TGTGCCAGCAGCAATGAACTTAACTATGGCTACACCTTC
TRBJ1-2,.,TRBV18,.,CASSPGSGSYGYTF,TGTGCCAGCTCACCCGGGTCGGGGTCCTATGGCTACACCTTC
TRBJ1-1,.,TRBV18,.,CASSPERGVGTFF,TGTGCCAGCTCCCCAGAGCGGGGGGTTGGGACTTTCTTT
TRBJ2-7,.,TRBV5-1,.,CASSLGPTYEQYF,TGCGCCAGCAGCCTGGGTCCAACCTACGAGCAGTACTTC
TRBJ2-7,.,TRBV19,.,CASSMTRAYRDEQYF,TGTGCCAGTAGTATGACCAGGGCCTACCGGGACGAGCAGTACTTC
TRBJ2-7,TRBD2,TRBV19,.,CASSMRAGVGYEQYF,TGTGCCAGTAGTATGAGAGCGGGAGTAGGGTACGAGCAGTACTTC
TRBJ2-7,.,TRBV28,once,CASSFEAGEGYEQYF,TGTGCCAGCAGTTTTGAAGCAGGGGAAGGGTACGAGCAGTACTTC
TRBJ2-3,TRBD2,TRBV7-2,.,CASSRTSADYTQYF,TGTGCCAGCAGTAGGACTAGCGCCGATTATACGCAGTATTTT
TRBJ2-5,TRBD2,TRBV7-8,.,CASSLAWSGTSGNQETQYF,TGTGCCAGCAGCTTAGCCTGGTCAGGGACTAGCGGGAACCAAGAGACCCAGTACTTC
TRBJ1-1,.,TRBV4-3,.,CASSQDPQGNTEAFF,TGCGCCAGCAGCCAAGATCCTCAGGGAAACACTGAAGCTTTCTTT
TRBJ1-2,.,TRBV7-2,.,CASSLYSSGYTF,TGTGCCAGCAGCTTATACTCATCTGGCTACACCTTC
TRBJ1-5,.,TRBV15,.,CATSRTNQPQHF,TGTGCCACCAGCAGGACTAATCAGCCCCAGCATTTT
TRBJ2-6,.,TRBV18,.,CASSPTSSRGSGANVLTF,TGTGCCAGCTCCCCAACTTCTTCCAGGGGCTCTGGGGCCAACGTCCTGACTTTC
TRBJ2-3,TRBD2,TRBV7-8,.,CASSPRPSGGTDTQYF,TGTGCCAGCAGCCCTCGGCCTAGCGGGGGCACAGATACGCAGTATTTT
TRBJ1-6,TRBD1,TRBV6-5,.,CASSSGTDNSPLHF,TGTGCCAGCAGCTCCGGGACAGATAATTCACCCCTCCACTTT
TRBJ1-2,.,TRBV18,.,CASSPTQGYGYTF,TGTGCCAGCTCACCAACACAGGGCTATGGCTACACCTTC
TRBJ1-4,.,TRBV7-2,.,CASSELLTTNEKLFF,TGTGCCAGCAGTGAGCTACTAACAACTAATGAAAAACTGTTTTTT
TRBJ2-3,TRBD2,TRBV2,.,CASSVGLAVDTQYF,TGTGCCAGCAGTGTGGGCCTAGCGGTAGATACGCAGTATTTT
TRBJ1-3,.,TRBV6-5,.,CASRASGNTIYF,TGTGCCAGCAGAGCCTCTGGAAACACCATATATTTT
TRBJ1-4,.,TRBV9,.,CASSGGLGEKLFF,TGTGCCAGCAGCGGGGGACTTGGGGAAAAACTGTTTTTT
TRBJ2-7,.,TRBV29-1,.,CSVTGTGYEQYF,TGCAGCGTGACAGGGACTGGTTACGAGCAGTACTTC
TRBJ2-7,TRBD1,TRBV5-1,few,CASSAGTGYEQYF,TGCGCCAGCAGCGCTGGGACAGGCTACGAGCAGTACTTC